Listed here are 20 T cell receptor beta chains from one sample, sequenced in a study of shared clonotypes between healthy human individuals. Clones were read by immunoSEQ multiplex PCR, and TCRdb kept only the in-frame ones, dropping some. The table lists approximately 1,000,000 clones, 60% to 80% of them singletons. Sequencing was done on a sample of memory CD4+ T cells from PBMCs. The subset: CD45RA-negative fraction. Receptors were obtained from a man aged 18 to 29 in good health. Some clones in this sample may be carry-over from other donors' samples.

This clone was detected a few times. The chain is built from TRBV5-4 and TRBJ2-5, with D possibly being TRBD1 (6 bases). The CDR3 extends over 13 amino acids. V was pared by 5 bases and J by 3 bases, with 11 bases between. The V gene's germline CDR1 is SGHNT and CDR2 YYREEE (reference sequence). The CDR3: CASRTNREETQYF. Here the CDR3 DNA reads TGTGCCAGCAGGACGAACAGGGAAGAGACCCAGTACTTC.

In DNA, the CDR3 is TGTGCCGCCCGGGACCCCGGTAGACCGTACTTC. Residues: CAARDPGRPYF. The rearrangement joins TRBV6-1 to TRBJ2-7, with D perhaps matching TRBD1 or TRBD2 (5 bases each). V gave up 11 bases and J gave up 12 bases, with 20 bases separating them. Germline CDR1 reads MNHNS; CDR2 reads SASEGT. The CDR3 is 11 residues long.

A note on this clone: The same CDR3 arises from other DNA sequences in this sample as well. This chain uses TRBV5-1 with TRBJ2-7; 9 bases map to TRBD2. This CDR3 has 14 amino acids. The J segment lost 0 bases and the V segment lost 4 bases, leaving 2 bases of the junction unmatched. Germline lookup yields CDR1 SGHRS and CDR2 YFSETQ. CDR3 in amino acids: CASSPTSGSYEQYF. As DNA, the CDR3 is TGCGCCAGCAGCCCGACTAGCGGCTCCTACGAGCAGTACTTC.

The rearrangement uses TRBV15 and TRBJ2-7; D gene unclear. V lost 5 bases and J lost 0, with 5 bases in between. CDR1 is LNHNV, CDR2 YYDKDF, per germline (reference sequence). This CDR3 region has 12 residues. CDR3 loop: CATSPSSYEQYF. The DNA for the CDR3 is TGTGCCACCAGCCCGAGCTCCTACGAGCAGTACTTC.

The chain is built from TRBV5-1 and TRBJ2-2; D unresolved. Germline lookup yields CDR1 SGHRS and CDR2 YFSETQ. CDR3 length: 16 residues. The V gene lost 5 bases and the J gene lost 0 bases, with 14 bases spanning the gap. The CDR3 DNA follows: TGCGCCAGCAGGTTCCGGGTGGACGCGAACACCGGGGAGCTGTTTTTT. This translates into CASRFRVDANTGELFF.

The V and J genes are TRBV18 and TRBJ1-2, with D possibly TRBD1 on 6 matching bases. Germline V gene sequence: CDR1 KGHSH, CDR2 LQKENI. The CDR3 totals 13 residues. Trimming pared 6 bases from V and 4 bases from J, leaving 12 bases between. The CDR3 is CASSDGQFYGYTF. The CDR3, as DNA: TGTGCCAGCTCGGACGGACAGTTCTATGGCTACACCTTC.

The chain is built from TRBV7-6 and TRBJ2-5; the match to TRBD1 covers 10 bases. V lost 1 base to trimming and J lost 5 bases; unmatched junction nucleotides: 7. The CDR3 runs 16 residues. Germline V CDR1 and CDR2: SGHVS, FNYEAQ. The DNA for the CDR3 is TGTGCCAGCAGCTTAGGACTGACAGGGGGCAGGGAGACCCAGTACTTC. This codes for CASSLGLTGGRETQYF.

Concerning this clone itself: This specimen includes other DNA sequences encoding the same CDR3. This chain connects TRBV5-1 to TRBJ1-3, with D hard to call. Germline lookup yields CDR1 SGHRS and CDR2 YFSETQ. This CDR3 is built from 15 residues. Trimming shortened V by 0 bases and J by 0 bases, and 7 bases separated the two germline ends. This chain's CDR3 is CASSLGAISGNTIYF. In DNA form, the CDR3 reads TGCGCCAGCAGCTTGGGGGCCATCTCTGGAAACACCATATATTTT. Full variable domain (rest looked up from reference TRBV5-1 and TRBJ1-3): KAGVTQTPRYLIKTRGQQVTLSCSPISGHRSVSWYQQTPGQGLQFLFEYFSETQRNKGNFPGRFSGRQFSNSRSEMNVSTLELGDSALYLCASSLGAISGNTIYFGEGSWLTVV.

The V and J genes are TRBV7-6 and TRBJ2-6; 8 nucleotides match TRBD1. The ends lost 5 bases at V and 0 bases at J; junction bases unmatched: 9. In germline, CDR1 is SGHVS, CDR2 FNYEAQ. The CDR3 extends over 18 amino acids. The CDR3 loop reads CASSPRQGIYSGANVLTF. The CDR3 DNA reads TGTGCCAGCAGCCCCCGACAGGGGATCTACTCTGGGGCCAACGTCCTGACTTTC.

V is TRBV29-1 and J is TRBJ2-6; 8 nucleotides match TRBD1. The CDR3 runs 16 residues. V dropped 6 bases and J dropped 4; count of bases not matched to a gene: 11. The V gene's germline CDR1 is SQVTM and CDR2 ANQGSEA. DNA of the CDR3: TGCAGCGTCTTAGGACAGGGCACATCCGGGGCCAACGTCCTGACTTTC. This sequence encodes CSVLGQGTSGANVLTF.

About this clone itself: Additional DNA sequences in this sample encode the identical CDR3. This chain uses TRBV6-5 with TRBJ1-2; no reliable D call. This CDR3 has 14 residues. Trimming cost V 2 bases and J 4 bases, with 11 bases left between them. Germline lookup yields CDR1 MNHEY and CDR2 SVGAGI. CDR3: CASSYRQVGYGYTF. CDR3 sequence (DNA): TGTGCCAGCAGTTACCGGCAGGTGGGCTATGGCTACACCTTC.

The CDR3 protein is CASSFDGRAGETQYF. CDR3 DNA sequence: TGTGCCAGCAGCTTCGACGGGAGGGCCGGGGAGACCCAGTACTTC. V and J are TRBV7-8 and TRBJ2-5; the match to TRBD2 covers 8 bases. The CDR3 sequence is 15 residues long. Per germline, CDR1 SGHVS and CDR2 FQNEAQ. V dropped 3 bases and J dropped 5; count of bases not matched to a gene: 8.

The CDR3 loop is CASSLDRGRGETQYF. In DNA form, the CDR3 reads TGTGCCAGCAGCTTAGATCGGGGTCGAGGAGAGACCCAGTACTTC. This chain links TRBV7-8 with TRBJ2-5, with a tentative D call TRBD2 (5 bases). Trimming removed 1 base from V and 4 bases from J, with 13 bases in between. Germline V CDR1 and CDR2: SGHVS, FQNEAQ. CDR3 size: 15 residues.

J is TRBJ2-1 and V is TRBV19; the D is unclear. The V end lost 5 bases, the J end lost 2 bases, and 13 bases lay between the germline ends. The CDR3 is made up of 15 amino acids. Germline V gene sequence: CDR1 LNHDA, CDR2 SQIVND (reference sequence). The CDR3 region is CASSSPMRPYNEQFF. The CDR3 nucleotides read TGTGCCAGTAGTTCCCCCATGCGGCCCTACAATGAGCAGTTCTTC.

V and J are TRBV4-3 and TRBJ1-5; 9 bases are shared with TRBD1. The germline gives CDR1 LGHNA, CDR2 YSLEER. Trimming removed 2 bases from V and 6 bases from J; junction bases left unmatched: 8. The CDR3 loop spans 16 amino acids. The CDR3 loop is CASSQPGQGRSQPQHF. CDR3 in DNA: TGCGCCAGCAGCCAACCGGGACAGGGTCGGAGTCAGCCCCAGCATTTT.

The rearrangement joins TRBV5-3 to TRBJ1-5, with a possible D match to TRBD1 (6 bases). TRBV5-3 is an ORF; its function is uncertain. The V end was cut by 2 bases, the J end by 1 base, with 16 bases between. CDR3 length: 17 residues. CDR3 in amino acids: CARSLATRTDSNQPQHF. The CDR3 nucleotides read TGTGCCAGAAGCTTAGCGACGCGGACAGACAGCAATCAGCCCCAGCATTTT.

This clone was found once. The V call is TRBV5-1, the J call TRBJ1-3, with no clear D. The CDR3 contains 13 residues. Germline V gives CDR1 SGHRS, CDR2 YFSETQ. Trimming took 1 base from V and 4 from J, leaving 6 bases between them. DNA of the CDR3: TGCGCCAGCAGCTTGAACCCGGGAAACACCATATATTTT. Translating gives CASSLNPGNTIYF.

This chain joins TRBV9 and TRBJ1-2, with unresolved D. Per the germline V gene, CDR1 is SGDLS and CDR2 is YYNGEE. This CDR3 comprises 14 residues. V gave up 3 bases and J gave up 3 bases, with 12 bases separating them. CDR3 sequence (DNA): TGTGCCAGCAGCGGGACTGCAACGGACTATGGCTACACCTTC. Protein sequence: CASSGTATDYGYTF.

V is TRBV7-6 and J is TRBJ2-7; D gene ambiguous. Trimming cost V 1 base and J 1 base, with 8 bases left between them. Germline V lookup: CDR1 SGHVS, CDR2 FNYEAQ. The CDR3 consists of 14 residues. The CDR3 DNA sequence: TGTGCCAGCAGCTTAGGGAAGGGTTCCTACGAGCAGTACTTC. Translated: CASSLGKGSYEQYF.

This clone turned up a few times. The V call is TRBV5-4, the J call TRBJ2-2; tentative D call: TRBD1 (5 bases). Trimming stripped 1 base from V and 1 base from J, with 5 bases between. The CDR3 totals 14 residues. Germline CDR1 SGHNT, CDR2 YYREEE (reference sequence). CDR3 nucleotides: TGTGCCAGCAGCTTGAGGGGGAACACCGGGGAGCTGTTTTTT. Encoded protein: CASSLRGNTGELFF.